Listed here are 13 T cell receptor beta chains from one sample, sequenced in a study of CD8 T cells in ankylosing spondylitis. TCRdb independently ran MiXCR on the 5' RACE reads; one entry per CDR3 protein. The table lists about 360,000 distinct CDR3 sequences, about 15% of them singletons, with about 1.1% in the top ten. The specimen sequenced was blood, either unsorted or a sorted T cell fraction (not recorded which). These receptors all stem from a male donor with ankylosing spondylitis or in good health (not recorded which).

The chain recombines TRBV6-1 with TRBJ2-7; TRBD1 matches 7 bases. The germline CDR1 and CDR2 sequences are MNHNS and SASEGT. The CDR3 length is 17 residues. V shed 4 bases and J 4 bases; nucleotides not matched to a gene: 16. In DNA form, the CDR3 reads TGTGCCAGCAGTGTAGGGGGCCACCTGGGCTACTCGTACGAGCAGTACTTC. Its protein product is CASSVGGHLGYSYEQYF.

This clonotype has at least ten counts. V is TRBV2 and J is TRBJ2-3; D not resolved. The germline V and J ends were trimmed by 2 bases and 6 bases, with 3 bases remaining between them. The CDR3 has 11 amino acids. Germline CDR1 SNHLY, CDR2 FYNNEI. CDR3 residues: CASSERDTQYF. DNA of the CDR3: TGTGCCAGCAGTGAACGGGATACGCAGTATTTT.

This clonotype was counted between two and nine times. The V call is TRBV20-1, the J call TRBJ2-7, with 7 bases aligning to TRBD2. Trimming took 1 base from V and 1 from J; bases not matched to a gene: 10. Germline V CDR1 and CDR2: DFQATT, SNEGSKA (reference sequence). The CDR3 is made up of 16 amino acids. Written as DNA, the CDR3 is TGCAGTGCTAGAGTTCCCCAGCGGGATTGGTCCTACGAGCAGTACTTC. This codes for CSARVPQRDWSYEQYF.

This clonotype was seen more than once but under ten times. The CDR3 nucleotides are TGTGCCACCATGGACGGGAATACAGATACGCAGTATTTT. Its translation: CATMDGNTDTQYF. The chain has TRBV24-1 and TRBJ2-3; a possible D gene is TRBD2 (5 bases). The CDR3 extends over 13 amino acids. V lost 8 bases, J lost 3 bases, and 11 bases lay in between. The germline gives CDR1 KGHDR, CDR2 SFDVKD.

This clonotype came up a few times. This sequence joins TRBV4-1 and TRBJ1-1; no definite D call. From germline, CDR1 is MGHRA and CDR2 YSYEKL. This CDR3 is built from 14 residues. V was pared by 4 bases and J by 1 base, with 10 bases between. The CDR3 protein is CASSRTPENTEAFF. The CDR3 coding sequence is TGCGCCAGCAGCCGGACCCCAGAGAACACTGAAGCTTTCTTT.

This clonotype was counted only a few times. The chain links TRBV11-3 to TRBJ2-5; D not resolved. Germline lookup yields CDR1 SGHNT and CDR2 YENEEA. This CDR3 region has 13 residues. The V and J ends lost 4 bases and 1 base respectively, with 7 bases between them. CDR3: CASSSGPQETQYF. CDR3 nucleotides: TGTGCCAGCAGCTCTGGACCCCAAGAGACCCAGTACTTC.

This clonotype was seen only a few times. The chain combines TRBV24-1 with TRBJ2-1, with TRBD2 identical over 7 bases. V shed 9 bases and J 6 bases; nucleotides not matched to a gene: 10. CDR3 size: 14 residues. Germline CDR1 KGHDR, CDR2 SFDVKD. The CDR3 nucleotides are TGTGCCACCCGTGGGAGCGGGGAGAGCAATGAGCAGTTCTTC. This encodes CATRGSGESNEQFF.

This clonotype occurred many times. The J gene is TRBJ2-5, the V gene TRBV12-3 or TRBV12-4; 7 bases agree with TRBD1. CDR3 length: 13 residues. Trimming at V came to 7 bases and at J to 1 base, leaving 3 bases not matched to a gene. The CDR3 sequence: CASTRDSQETQYF. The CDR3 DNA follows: TGTGCCAGCACGAGGGACAGCCAAGAGACCCAGTACTTC.

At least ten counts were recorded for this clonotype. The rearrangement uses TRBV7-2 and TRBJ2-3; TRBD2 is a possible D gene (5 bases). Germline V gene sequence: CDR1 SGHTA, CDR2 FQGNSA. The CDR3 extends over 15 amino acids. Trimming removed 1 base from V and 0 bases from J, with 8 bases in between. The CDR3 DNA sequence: TGTGCCAGCAGCTTAGGGGGAGCTAGCACAGATACGCAGTATTTT. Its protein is CASSLGGASTDTQYF.

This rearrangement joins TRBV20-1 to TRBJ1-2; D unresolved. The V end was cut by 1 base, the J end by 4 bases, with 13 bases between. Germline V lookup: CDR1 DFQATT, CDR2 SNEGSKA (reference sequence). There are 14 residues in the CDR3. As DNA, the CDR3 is TGCAGTGCTAGAGCCGGGGAGGGCCCCTATGGCTACACCTTC. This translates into CSARAGEGPYGYTF.

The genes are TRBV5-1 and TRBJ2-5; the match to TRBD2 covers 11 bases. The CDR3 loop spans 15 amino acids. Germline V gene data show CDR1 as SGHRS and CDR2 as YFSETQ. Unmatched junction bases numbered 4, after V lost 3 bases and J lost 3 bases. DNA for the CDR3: TGCGCCAGCAGCTCATCACTAGCGGGGGAAGAGACCCAGTACTTC. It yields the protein CASSSSLAGEETQYF.

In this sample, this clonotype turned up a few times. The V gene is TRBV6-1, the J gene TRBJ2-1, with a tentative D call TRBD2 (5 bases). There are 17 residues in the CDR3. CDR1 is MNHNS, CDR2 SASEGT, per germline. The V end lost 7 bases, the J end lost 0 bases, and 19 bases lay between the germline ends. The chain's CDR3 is CASIGLERPGSYNEQFF. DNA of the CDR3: TGTGCCAGCATCGGTCTAGAGCGGCCCGGCTCCTACAATGAGCAGTTCTTC.

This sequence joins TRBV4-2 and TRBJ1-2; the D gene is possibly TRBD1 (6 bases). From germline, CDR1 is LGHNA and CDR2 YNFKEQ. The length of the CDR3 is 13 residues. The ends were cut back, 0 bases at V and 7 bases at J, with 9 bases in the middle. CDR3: CASSQEGAGGYTF. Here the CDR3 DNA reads TGTGCCAGCAGCCAAGAGGGGGCGGGTGGCTACACCTTC.